These 30 T cell receptor beta chains share one sample of origin, sequenced in a study of OX40 agonist ivuxolimab in advanced cancers. Assay used: immunoSEQ multiplex PCR; TCRdb lists only in-frame clones, some missing. The sample includes roughly 120,000 clones, about 90% of them seen just once. Sequenced material: CD4+ or CD8+ T cells sorted from blood, taken in a trial of the OX40 agonist ivuxolimab. The receptors derive from an adult with an advanced solid tumor such as melanoma, head and neck, liver or kidney cancer.

V and J are TRBV5-1 and TRBJ1-2; D gene ambiguous. This CDR3 region has 14 residues. The V gene lost 3 bases and the J gene lost 7 bases, with 16 bases spanning the gap. CDR1 is SGHRS and CDR2 is YFSETQ in the germline V gene. As DNA, the CDR3 is TGCGCCAGCAGCTCCTCGGTGGCATTGGGTGGCTACACCTTC. Protein sequence: CASSSSVALGGYTF.

J is TRBJ2-1 and V is TRBV11-2; D remains unclear. Trimming pared 1 base from V and 5 bases from J, leaving 15 bases between. The CDR3 loop spans 16 amino acids. Germline V CDR1 and CDR2: SGHAT, FQNNGV. CDR3 coding DNA: TGTGCCAGCAGCTTAGGTTTGGTGACTCCTCACAATGAGCAGTTCTTC. Translation: CASSLGLVTPHNEQFF.

V and J are TRBV5-1 and TRBJ1-2; D is unresolved. CDR1 is SGHRS, CDR2 YFSETQ, per germline. The CDR3 sequence is 13 residues long. Trimming removed 2 bases from V and 4 bases from J, with 9 bases in between. This chain's CDR3 is CASSLDPSYGYTF. The CDR3 DNA follows: TGCGCCAGCAGCTTAGACCCGTCCTATGGCTACACCTTC.

The rearrangement joins TRBV6-6 to TRBJ2-7, with D tentatively TRBD2 (7 bases). V lost 10 bases to trimming and J lost 6 bases, with 16 bases between them. The germline V gene encodes CDR1 MNHNY and CDR2 SVGAGI (reference sequence). The CDR3 runs 12 residues. CDR3 sequence: CATSTGGREQYF. CDR3 coding DNA: TGTGCCACCTCAACCGGGGGGCGCGAGCAGTACTTC.

Details on this clone: The sample carries other DNA sequences with the same CDR3. The J gene is TRBJ1-2, the V gene TRBV6-4; 9 nucleotides align to TRBD1. Germline lookup yields CDR1 MRHNA and CDR2 SNTAGT. V trimming: 8 bases; J trimming: 10 bases; junction bases outside the gene matches: 14. This CDR3 contains 14 residues. CDR3 protein: CASRPGTGNIPYTF. Written as DNA, the CDR3 is TGTGCCAGCCGTCCCGGGACAGGGAACATACCCTACACCTTC.

This clone appeared once. This chain joins TRBV7-2 and TRBJ1-5, with 10 bases matching TRBD1. The germline gives CDR1 SGHTA, CDR2 FQGNSA. After removal of 3 bases from V and 0 bases from J, the junction contained 5 bases not matched to a gene. CDR3 length: 17 amino acids. CDR3 sequence reads: CASSLGTGANSNQPQHF. Here the CDR3 DNA reads TGTGCCAGCAGCTTGGGGACAGGGGCCAATAGCAATCAGCCCCAGCATTTT.

The chain links TRBV30 to TRBJ2-7; D not resolved. Germline assignment: CDR1 GTSNPN and CDR2 SVGIG (reference sequence). The CDR3 consists of 12 residues. Trimming cost V 3 bases and J 5 bases, with 11 bases left between them. The chain's CDR3 is CAWREKAHEQYF. In DNA, the CDR3 is TGTGCCTGGAGGGAAAAGGCTCACGAGCAGTACTTC.

Comment on this clone: The same CDR3 can be traced to other DNA sequences in this sample. The chain combines TRBV4-3 with TRBJ2-7; 7 nucleotides agree with TRBD1. Germline trimming cut 0 bases from V and 0 bases from J; bases unmatched to any gene: 11. This CDR3 has 18 residues. The germline gives CDR1 LGHNA, CDR2 YSLEER. The CDR3 spells CASSQEQHGGTVSYEQYF. The DNA for the CDR3 is TGCGCCAGCAGCCAAGAGCAACACGGTGGGACAGTCTCCTACGAGCAGTACTTC.

The count of this clone is one. The chain carries TRBV11-3 and TRBJ2-4; D is ambiguous. Trimming took 5 bases from V and 3 from J, leaving 8 bases between them. CDR1 is SGHNT, CDR2 YENEEA, per germline. The CDR3 runs to 13 residues. The CDR3 region is CASSPPSKNIQYF. The DNA for the CDR3 is TGTGCCAGCAGCCCCCCGAGCAAAAACATTCAGTACTTC.

The chain is built from TRBV19 and TRBJ2-7; a possible D gene is TRBD1 (6 bases). V lost 3 bases and J 5 bases, leaving 17 bases between the germline ends. The CDR3 consists of 15 residues. The germline V gene has CDR1 LNHDA and CDR2 SQIVND (reference sequence). The CDR3, as DNA: TGTGCCAGTAGTATTGCAGAAGGGGGTACCCACGAGCAGTACTTC. Protein product: CASSIAEGGTHEQYF.

The chain couples TRBV19 to TRBJ2-3; the match to TRBD2 covers 12 bases. V dropped 5 bases and J dropped 0; count of bases not matched to a gene: 15. Germline lookup yields CDR1 LNHDA and CDR2 SQIVND (reference sequence). The CDR3 contains 20 residues. The CDR3 sequence: CASSPRLAGERMASTDTQYF. The CDR3 nucleotides read TGTGCCAGTAGTCCCCGACTAGCGGGGGAGAGAATGGCAAGCACAGATACGCAGTATTTT.

V is TRBV11-1 and J is TRBJ2-7; TRBD1 or TRBD2 may be the D gene (5 bases each). Per germline, CDR1 SGHAT and CDR2 FQDESV (reference sequence). The CDR3 is 13 residues long. Trimming pared 2 bases from V and 7 bases from J, leaving 12 bases between. CDR3 loop: CASSLQGPSEQYF. CDR3 coding DNA: TGTGCCAGCAGCTTACAGGGACCTTCTGAGCAGTACTTC.

The chain couples TRBV28 to TRBJ1-2; maybe TRBD1 (5 bases). The germline V and J ends were trimmed by 5 bases and 8 bases, with 18 bases remaining between them. Germline CDR1 is MDHEN and CDR2 is SYDVKM. The CDR3 contains 14 residues. The CDR3 DNA reads as TGTGCCAGCAGTCTACTACACCGGGACCGGGGCTACACCTTC. Residues: CASSLLHRDRGYTF.

The chain is built from TRBV27 and TRBJ2-1, with a weak D call TRBD2 (5 bases). Germline-derived CDR1 and CDR2 are MNHEY and SMNVEV (reference sequence). The length of the CDR3 is 16 residues. V was shortened by 1 base and J by 8 bases, with 18 bases between the two germline ends. The CDR3 sequence is CASSLLGSALVDEQFF. The CDR3 DNA sequence: TGTGCCAGCAGTTTATTAGGTAGCGCGCTAGTAGATGAGCAGTTCTTC.

The chain employs TRBV25-1 and TRBJ2-7; D may be TRBD2 (5 bases). The CDR3 is made up of 14 amino acids. V was shortened by 7 bases and J by 2 bases, with 15 bases between the two germline ends. The germline V gene has CDR1 MGHDK and CDR2 SYGVNS. The CDR3 nucleotides are TGTGCCAGCACCACAGCGGCGGGTACCTACGAGCAGTACTTC. Encoded protein: CASTTAAGTYEQYF.

The count of this clone is one. The CDR3 loop reads CASGEGTSAYEQYF. The CDR3 DNA follows: TGTGCCAGCGGGGAGGGGACTAGCGCCTACGAGCAGTACTTC. V gene TRBV6-1 combines with J gene TRBJ2-7; 10 positions agree with TRBD2. The CDR3 contains 14 residues. The V gene end was trimmed by 8 bases and the J gene end by 2 bases; junction bases not matched to a gene: 6. The germline CDR1 and CDR2 sequences are MNHNS and SASEGT.

This chain connects TRBV5-1 to TRBJ2-3, with TRBD1 as a possible D gene (5 bases). V lost 5 bases and J 0 bases, leaving 16 bases between the germline ends. From germline, CDR1 is SGHRS and CDR2 YFSETQ. The CDR3 covers 16 residues. DNA of the CDR3: TGCGCCAGCAGTGGGAAGGGGCAGGCTAGCACAGATACGCAGTATTTT. Translation gives CASSGKGQASTDTQYF.

This rearrangement joins TRBV19 to TRBJ1-5; D is uncertain. CDR3 length: 14 residues. From germline, CDR1 is LNHDA and CDR2 SQIVND (reference sequence). V gave up 6 bases and J gave up 4 bases, with 13 bases separating them. CDR3: CASSRTAENQPQHF. Written as DNA, the CDR3 is TGTGCCAGTAGCCGGACCGCTGAGAATCAGCCCCAGCATTTT.

The chain couples TRBV18 to TRBJ1-3; D is unclear. The ends were cut back, 4 bases at V and 3 bases at J, with 16 bases in the middle. This CDR3 has 16 amino acids. Germline loops: CDR1 KGHSH, CDR2 LQKENI. In nucleotides, the CDR3 is TGTGCCAGCTCACGAGACGGATTTATACTTGGAAACACCATATATTTT. Translated: CASSRDGFILGNTIYF.

This chain uses TRBV5-4 with TRBJ1-1; D possibly corresponds to TRBD1 (6 bases). Deletions cut 3 bases from V and 11 bases from J, with 23 bases between. Germline-derived CDR1 and CDR2 are SGHNT and YYREEE (reference sequence). CDR3 length: 15 amino acids. CDR3 nucleotide sequence: TGTGCCAGCAGCTCCCGTTTGGTGGGGGCGGTCTCGGCTTTCTTT. This codes for CASSSRLVGAVSAFF.

This clone was detected only a few times. The chain links TRBV9 to TRBJ2-3; TRBD1 matches 7 bases. The CDR3 is 16 amino acids. The V segment lost 0 bases and the J segment 2 bases; nucleotides outside the gene matches: 6. From germline, CDR1 is SGDLS and CDR2 YYNGEE. The CDR3, as DNA: TGTGCCAGCAGCGTAGCCCCGGGACAGACCACAGATACGCAGTATTTT. This translates into CASSVAPGQTTDTQYF.

V is TRBV28 and J is TRBJ2-5, with D unresolved. This CDR3 comprises 11 residues. V was shortened by 3 bases and J by 5 bases, with 4 bases between the two germline ends. Germline lookup yields CDR1 MDHEN and CDR2 SYDVKM. The CDR3: CASSFRETQYF. The CDR3 DNA is TGTGCCAGCAGTTTCCGGGAGACCCAGTACTTC.

This clone showed up just once. The chain uses TRBV4-1 and TRBJ2-3; tentative D call: TRBD2 (5 bases). The CDR3 covers 13 residues. The germline gives CDR1 MGHRA, CDR2 YSYEKL. V dropped 1 base and J dropped 4 bases, with 6 bases sitting between them. The CDR3 reads CASSQVGADTQYF. The CDR3 coding sequence is TGCGCCAGCAGCCAAGTGGGAGCAGATACGCAGTATTTT.

The rearrangement uses TRBV4-1 and TRBJ1-1; the D gene is possibly TRBD1 (5 bases). V shed 0 bases and J shed 8 bases, with 22 bases lying between them. CDR1 is MGHRA and CDR2 is YSYEKL in the germline V gene. The CDR3 contains 17 residues. CDR3 DNA sequence: TGCGCCAGCAGCCAAGATGGGCACTTGGGGCCGGGAAGGGAAGCTTTCTTT. Protein sequence: CASSQDGHLGPGREAFF.

This sequence joins TRBV6-5 and TRBJ2-7; 9 bases are shared with TRBD1. CDR3 length: 15 amino acids. Germline CDR1 is MNHEY and CDR2 is SVGAGI. The V gene end was trimmed by 6 bases and the J gene end by 6 bases; junction bases not matched to a gene: 12. The CDR3 loop is CASSRDRAVIREQYF. CDR3 coding DNA: TGTGCCAGCAGCCGGGACAGGGCAGTGATCCGCGAGCAGTACTTC.

This clone showed up just once. The rearrangement joins TRBV18 to TRBJ1-4; the D is unclear. The CDR3 runs 12 residues. The V and J ends lost 4 bases and 13 bases respectively, with 13 bases between them. Germline V gene lookup returns CDR1 KGHSH and CDR2 LQKENI. The CDR3 nucleotides read TGTGCCAGCTCACTCGACCTGGGTGGACTGTTTTTT. Translated: CASSLDLGGLFF.

This chain uses TRBV28 with TRBJ2-7; the D is unclear. CDR1 is MDHEN and CDR2 is SYDVKM in the germline V gene. The ends were cut back, 2 bases at V and 1 base at J, with 12 bases in the middle. The CDR3 is 15 amino acids. This CDR3 is CASSLTVQVSYEQYF. For the CDR3, the DNA is TGTGCCAGCAGTTTAACCGTCCAGGTATCCTACGAGCAGTACTTC.

This clone was picked up one time. The chain uses TRBV7-6 and TRBJ2-5, with D uncertain. The J call may be in error: the DNA end matches TRBJ2-7 better. The CDR3 length is 14 residues. Germline lookup yields CDR1 SGHVS and CDR2 FNYEAQ. Written as DNA, the CDR3 is TGTGCCAGCAGCTTAGGTGGTTTCTCCTACGAGCAGTACTTC. Translated: CASSLGGFSYEQYF.

The chain joins TRBV28 to TRBJ1-5; D not resolved. This CDR3 has 12 amino acids. The germline V gene encodes CDR1 MDHEN and CDR2 SYDVKM. V was shortened by 5 bases and J by 0 bases, with 2 bases between the two germline ends. The CDR3 nucleotides read TGTGCCAGCAGTAATAGCAATCAGCCCCAGCATTTT. As protein: CASSNSNQPQHF.

CDR3: CASSRDTSNTEAFF. In DNA form, the CDR3 reads TGCGCCAGCAGCCGGGACACTTCGAACACTGAAGCTTTCTTT. V is TRBV5-1 and J is TRBJ1-1; a possible D gene is TRBD1 (6 bases). Germline assignment: CDR1 SGHRS and CDR2 YFSETQ. Trimming took 4 bases from V and 1 from J, leaving 11 bases between them. The CDR3 contains 14 residues.